The clone carrying this T cell receptor (beta chain) came up a few times. The V gene's germline CDR1 is SQVTM and CDR2 ANQGSEA. This CDR3 region has 15 residues. Between the trimmed V and J ends, which lost 7 bases and 0 bases, there was a span of 17 bases. TCRbeta library construction was performed incorporating unique molecular identifiers. In TCRdb, the PCR reads were re-called with MiXCR into one record per CDR3 protein. The top ten hold 2% to 3% of the sample, which has approximately 350,000 distinct CDR3 sequences, 10% seen once. The record originates from a study of T-cell reconstitution after alpha-beta-depleted transplantation in children.

The clonotype was recovered from a human donor who donated a stem cell graft to a child with acute lymphoblastic leukemia. The sample consisted of PBMCs from the stem cell graft donor, taken from the stem cell graft. This chain uses TRBV29-1 with TRBJ2-3, with D possibly matching TRBD1 (6 bases). The CDR3 loop is CSAEQDSSSTDTQYF. In DNA, the CDR3 is TGCAGCGCCGAGCAGGACAGCAGTAGCACAGATACGCAGTATTTT.